Sequencing of this T cell receptor beta chain was carried out in a study of blood T cell repertoires in COVID-19. This clone was counted only a few times. Original processing notes: Amplified reference gene primers provided the basis for estimating nucleated cell counts. TCRdb keeps only in-frame clones here, not all; method: immunoSEQ multiplex PCR. V, J and clone size are those of that table, while D and trimming were read from the DNA. This sample has some 140,000 clones; roughly nine tenths occur once, and the top ten carry about 0.57%. The CDR3 totals 14 residues. V trimming: 4 bases; J trimming: 6 bases; junction bases outside the gene matches: 5. CDR1 LNHDA and CDR2 SQIVND come from the germline V gene (reference sequence).

The source is a man aged 50 to 60 with acute or convalescent COVID-19. This chain joins TRBV19 and TRBJ1-5; the match to TRBD1 covers 8 bases. Sequenced input: peripheral blood. The CDR3 nucleotides are TGTGCCAGTAGTAATACAGGGGGAGCTCAGCCCCAGCATTTT. It yields the protein CASSNTGGAQPQHF.